Included here is one T cell receptor beta chain sequence, with context. No antigen is known for it. The data derive from a study of cytomegalovirus exposure and HLA in healthy donors. Study information: The Caucasian-associated ancestry cluster contained 81% of the 300 to 400 genotyped donors.

PCR used 60 Vbeta primers and 13 Jbeta primers. Profiled with immunoSEQ multiplex PCR; TCRdb holds only in-frame clones, not every one. The table has tens of thousands of clones, more than 65% seen once. Findings and caveats of the study: A further, later analysis showed that HLA-associated TCR beta chains (compared with equally common others) were more clonally expanded.

The receptor comes from a woman in her 30s in good health and CMV-seronegative. Sequencing was done on a sample of PBMCs.

CDR3 DNA sequence: TGTGCCAGCCGGGACAGGTTGGATCAGCCCCAGCATTTT. Protein product: CASRDRLDQPQHF. The chain employs TRBV7-8 and TRBJ1-5, with 8 nucleotides matching TRBD1. Germline assignment: CDR1 SGHVS and CDR2 FQNEAQ. J lost 5 bases, V lost 8 bases, and 5 bases had no gene match. The CDR3 totals 13 residues.